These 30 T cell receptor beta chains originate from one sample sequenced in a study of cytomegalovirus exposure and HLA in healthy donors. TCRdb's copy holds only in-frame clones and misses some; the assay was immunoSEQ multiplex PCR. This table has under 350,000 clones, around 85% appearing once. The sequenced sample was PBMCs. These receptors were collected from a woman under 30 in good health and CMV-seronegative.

DNA of the CDR3: TGTGCCAGCAGCTTCCACATAGGACTAGCGGGGCAACGGCGCTACGAGCAGTACTTC. Translated, it gives CASSFHIGLAGQRRYEQYF. V is TRBV7-6 and J is TRBJ2-7; 12 nucleotides agree with TRBD2. There are 19 residues in the CDR3. Trimming at V came to 3 bases and at J to 3 bases, leaving 15 bases not matched to a gene. Germline assignment: CDR1 SGHVS and CDR2 FNYEAQ.

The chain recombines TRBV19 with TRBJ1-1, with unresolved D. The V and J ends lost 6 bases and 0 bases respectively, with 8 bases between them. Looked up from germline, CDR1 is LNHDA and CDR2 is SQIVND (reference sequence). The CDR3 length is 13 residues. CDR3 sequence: CASRVLMNTEAFF. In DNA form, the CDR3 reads TGTGCCAGTAGGGTCCTAATGAACACTGAAGCTTTCTTT.

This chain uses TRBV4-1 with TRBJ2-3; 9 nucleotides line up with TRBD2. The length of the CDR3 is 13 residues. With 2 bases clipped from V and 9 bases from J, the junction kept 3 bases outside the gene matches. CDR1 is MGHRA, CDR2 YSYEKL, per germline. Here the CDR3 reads CASSQSLAGTQYF. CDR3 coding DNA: TGCGCCAGCAGCCAAAGTCTAGCGGGAACGCAGTATTTT.

Here the CDR3 DNA reads TGTGCCAGCAGTTTAACAGGGGGACAGTCGTATGGCTACACCTTC. The encoded protein is CASSLTGGQSYGYTF. This chain connects TRBV28 to TRBJ1-2, with TRBD1 identical over 8 bases. The CDR3 contains 15 residues. After removal of 2 bases from V and 5 bases from J, the junction contained 7 bases not matched to a gene. Germline CDR1 and CDR2: MDHEN and SYDVKM.

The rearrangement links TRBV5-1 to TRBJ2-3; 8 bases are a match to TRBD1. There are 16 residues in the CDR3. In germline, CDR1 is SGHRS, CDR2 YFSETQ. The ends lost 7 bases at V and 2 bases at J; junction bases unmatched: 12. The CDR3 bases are TGCGCCAGCTACGAACCCGGGACAGGAATCACAGATACGCAGTATTTT. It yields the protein CASYEPGTGITDTQYF.

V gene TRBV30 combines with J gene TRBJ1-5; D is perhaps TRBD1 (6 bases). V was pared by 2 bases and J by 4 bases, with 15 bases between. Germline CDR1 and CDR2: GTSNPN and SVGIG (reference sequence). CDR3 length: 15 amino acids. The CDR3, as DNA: TGTGCCTGGAGTCCTTGGGGGGGCAGGAATCAGCCCCAGCATTTT. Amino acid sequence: CAWSPWGGRNQPQHF.

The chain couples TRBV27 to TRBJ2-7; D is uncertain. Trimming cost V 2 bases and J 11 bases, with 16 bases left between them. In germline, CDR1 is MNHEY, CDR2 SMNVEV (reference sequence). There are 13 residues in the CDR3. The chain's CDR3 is CASSLHSPSVEYF. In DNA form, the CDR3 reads TGTGCCAGCAGTTTACACTCTCCGTCGGTTGAGTACTTC.

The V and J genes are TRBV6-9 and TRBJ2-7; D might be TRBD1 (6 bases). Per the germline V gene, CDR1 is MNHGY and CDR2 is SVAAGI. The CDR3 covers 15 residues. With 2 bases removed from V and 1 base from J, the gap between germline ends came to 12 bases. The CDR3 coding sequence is TGTGCCAGCAGTTATACTAACAGGGAATCCTACGAGCAGTACTTC. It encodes CASSYTNRESYEQYF.

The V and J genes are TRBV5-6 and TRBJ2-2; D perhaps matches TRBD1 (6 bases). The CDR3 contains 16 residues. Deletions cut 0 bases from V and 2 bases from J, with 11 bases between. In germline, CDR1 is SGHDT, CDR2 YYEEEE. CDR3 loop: CASSLVQGKNTGELFF. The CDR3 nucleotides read TGTGCCAGCAGCTTGGTACAGGGAAAAAACACCGGGGAGCTGTTTTTT.

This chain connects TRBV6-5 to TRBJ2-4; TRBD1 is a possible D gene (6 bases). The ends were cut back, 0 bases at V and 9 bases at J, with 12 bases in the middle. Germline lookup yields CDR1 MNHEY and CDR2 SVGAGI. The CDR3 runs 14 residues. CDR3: CASSYSPGAGIQYF. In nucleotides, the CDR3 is TGTGCCAGCAGTTACTCGCCAGGGGCCGGCATTCAGTACTTC.

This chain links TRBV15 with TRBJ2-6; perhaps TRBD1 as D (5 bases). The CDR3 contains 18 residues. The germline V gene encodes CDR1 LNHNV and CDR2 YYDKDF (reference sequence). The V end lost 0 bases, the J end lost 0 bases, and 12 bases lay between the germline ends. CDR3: CATSRERQLRSGANVLTF. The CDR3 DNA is TGTGCCACCAGCAGAGAGAGACAGCTTCGCTCTGGGGCCAACGTCCTGACTTTC.

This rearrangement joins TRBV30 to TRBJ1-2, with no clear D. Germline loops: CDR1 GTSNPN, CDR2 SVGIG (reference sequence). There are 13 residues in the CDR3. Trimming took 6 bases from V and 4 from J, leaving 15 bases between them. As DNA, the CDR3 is TGTGCCTGCATAGAGTTTCGGAGCTATGGCTACACCTTC. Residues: CACIEFRSYGYTF.

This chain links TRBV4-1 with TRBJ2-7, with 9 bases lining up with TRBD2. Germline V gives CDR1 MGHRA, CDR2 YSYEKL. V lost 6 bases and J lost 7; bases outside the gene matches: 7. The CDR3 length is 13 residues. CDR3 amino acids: CASRGLAGREQYF. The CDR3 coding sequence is TGCGCCAGCAGGGGGCTAGCGGGAAGGGAGCAGTACTTC.

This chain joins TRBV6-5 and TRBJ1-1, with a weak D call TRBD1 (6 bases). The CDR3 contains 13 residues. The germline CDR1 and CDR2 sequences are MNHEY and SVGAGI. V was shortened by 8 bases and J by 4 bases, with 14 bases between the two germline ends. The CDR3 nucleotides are TGTGCCAGCCGTAAGGGGGTTCCCACTGAAGCTTTCTTT. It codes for CASRKGVPTEAFF.

In DNA, the CDR3 is TGTGCCAGCAGTTACTCGAAAGGGTACAGGGGGCATGAAGCTTTCTTT. It encodes CASSYSKGYRGHEAFF. The chain joins TRBV6-5 to TRBJ1-1, with 9 positions matching TRBD1. This CDR3 comprises 16 residues. Germline CDR1 reads MNHEY; CDR2 reads SVGAGI. V dropped 0 bases and J dropped 7; count of bases not matched to a gene: 9.

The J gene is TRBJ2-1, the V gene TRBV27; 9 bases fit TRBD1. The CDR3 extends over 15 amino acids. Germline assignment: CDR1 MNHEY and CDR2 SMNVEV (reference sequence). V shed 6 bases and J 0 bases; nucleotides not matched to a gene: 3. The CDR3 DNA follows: TGTGCCAGCAGCCCGACAGGGGGCTCCTACAATGAGCAGTTCTTC. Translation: CASSPTGGSYNEQFF.

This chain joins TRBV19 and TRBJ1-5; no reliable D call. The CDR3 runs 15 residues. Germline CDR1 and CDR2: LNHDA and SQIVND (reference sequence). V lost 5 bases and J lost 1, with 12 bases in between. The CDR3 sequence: CASSRAFLSNQPQHF. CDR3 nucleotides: TGTGCCAGTAGTCGAGCTTTCCTAAGCAATCAGCCCCAGCATTTT. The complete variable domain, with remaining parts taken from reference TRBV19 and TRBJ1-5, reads DGGITQSPKYLFRKEGQNVTLSCEQNLNHDAMYWYRQDPGQGLRLIYYSQIVNDFQKGDIAEGYSVSREKKESFPLTVTSAQKNPTAFYLCASSRAFLSNQPQHFGDGTRLSIL.

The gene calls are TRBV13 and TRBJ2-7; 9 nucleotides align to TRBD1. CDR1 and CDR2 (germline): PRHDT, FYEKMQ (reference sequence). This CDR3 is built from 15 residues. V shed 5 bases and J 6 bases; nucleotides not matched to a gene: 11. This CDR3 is CASSMSPGTGTEQYF. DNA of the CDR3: TGTGCCAGCAGCATGAGTCCCGGGACAGGGACCGAGCAGTACTTC.

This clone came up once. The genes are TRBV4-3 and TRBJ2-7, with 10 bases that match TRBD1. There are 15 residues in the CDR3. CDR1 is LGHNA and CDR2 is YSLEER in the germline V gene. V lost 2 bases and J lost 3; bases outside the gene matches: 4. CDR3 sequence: CASSQTGTGVYEQYF. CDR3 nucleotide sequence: TGCGCCAGCAGCCAAACCGGGACAGGGGTCTACGAGCAGTACTTC.

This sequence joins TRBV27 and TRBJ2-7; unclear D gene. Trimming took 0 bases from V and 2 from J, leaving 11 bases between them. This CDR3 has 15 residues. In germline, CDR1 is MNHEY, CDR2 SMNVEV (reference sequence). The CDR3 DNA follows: TGTGCCAGCAGTTTATCAACAGACCACCCCTACGAGCAGTACTTC. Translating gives CASSLSTDHPYEQYF.

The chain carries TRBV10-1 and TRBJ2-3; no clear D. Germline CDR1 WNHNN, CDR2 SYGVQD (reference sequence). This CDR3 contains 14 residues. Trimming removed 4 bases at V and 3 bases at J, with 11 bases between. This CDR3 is CASSVAGRTDTQYF. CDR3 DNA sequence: TGCGCCAGCAGTGTTGCAGGCCGAACAGATACGCAGTATTTT.

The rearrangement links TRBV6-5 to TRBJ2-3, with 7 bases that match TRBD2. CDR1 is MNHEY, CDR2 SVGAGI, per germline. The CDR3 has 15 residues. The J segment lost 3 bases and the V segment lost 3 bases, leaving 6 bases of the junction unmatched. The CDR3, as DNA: TGTGCCAGCAGTTATAGGAGGGAGGGGACAGATACGCAGTATTTT. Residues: CASSYRREGTDTQYF.

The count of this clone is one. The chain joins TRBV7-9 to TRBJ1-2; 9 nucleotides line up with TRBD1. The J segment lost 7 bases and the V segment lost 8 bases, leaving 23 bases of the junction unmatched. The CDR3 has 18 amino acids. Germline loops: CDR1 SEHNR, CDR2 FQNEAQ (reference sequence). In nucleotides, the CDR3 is TGTGCCAGCCGGCCCAAGTTGATTCCGGGACAGGGAAATCTTGGCTACACCTTC. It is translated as CASRPKLIPGQGNLGYTF.

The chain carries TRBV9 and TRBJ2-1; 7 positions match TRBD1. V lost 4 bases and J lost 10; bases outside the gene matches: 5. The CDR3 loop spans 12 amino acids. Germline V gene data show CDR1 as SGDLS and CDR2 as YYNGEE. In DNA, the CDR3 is TGTGCCAGCAGCCCGGGGACAGAAGAGCAGTTCTTC. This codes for CASSPGTEEQFF.

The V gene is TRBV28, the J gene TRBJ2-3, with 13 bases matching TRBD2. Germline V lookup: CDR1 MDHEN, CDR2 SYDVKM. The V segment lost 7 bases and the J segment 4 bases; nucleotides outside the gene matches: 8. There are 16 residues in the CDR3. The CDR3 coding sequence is TGTGCCAGCACCATGACACTAGCGGGGGGGGCAGATACGCAGTATTTT. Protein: CASTMTLAGGADTQYF.

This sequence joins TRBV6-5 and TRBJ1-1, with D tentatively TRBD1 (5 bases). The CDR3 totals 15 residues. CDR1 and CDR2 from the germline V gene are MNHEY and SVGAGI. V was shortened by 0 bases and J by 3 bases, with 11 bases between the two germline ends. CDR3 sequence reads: CASSYSTGGDTEAFF. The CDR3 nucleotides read TGTGCCAGCAGTTACTCTACAGGCGGGGACACTGAAGCTTTCTTT.

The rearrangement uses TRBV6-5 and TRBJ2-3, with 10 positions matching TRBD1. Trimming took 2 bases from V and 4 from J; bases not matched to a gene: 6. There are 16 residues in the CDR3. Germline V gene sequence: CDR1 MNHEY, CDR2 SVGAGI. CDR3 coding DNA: TGTGCCAGCAGTTACCCTGGGACAGGGGTTTCAGATACGCAGTATTTT. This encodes CASSYPGTGVSDTQYF.

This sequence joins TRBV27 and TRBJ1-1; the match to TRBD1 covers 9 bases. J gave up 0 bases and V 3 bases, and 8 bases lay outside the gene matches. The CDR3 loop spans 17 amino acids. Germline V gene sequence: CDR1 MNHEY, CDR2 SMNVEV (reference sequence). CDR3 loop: CASSLYGTGNVNTEAFF. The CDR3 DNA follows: TGTGCCAGCAGTTTGTACGGGACAGGGAATGTGAACACTGAAGCTTTCTTT.

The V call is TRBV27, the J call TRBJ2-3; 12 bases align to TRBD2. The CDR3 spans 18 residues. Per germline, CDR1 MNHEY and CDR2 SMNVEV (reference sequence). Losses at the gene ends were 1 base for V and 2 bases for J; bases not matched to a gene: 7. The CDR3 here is CASSLWASGGGNTDTQYF. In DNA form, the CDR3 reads TGTGCCAGCAGTTTATGGGCTAGCGGGGGGGGCAACACAGATACGCAGTATTTT.

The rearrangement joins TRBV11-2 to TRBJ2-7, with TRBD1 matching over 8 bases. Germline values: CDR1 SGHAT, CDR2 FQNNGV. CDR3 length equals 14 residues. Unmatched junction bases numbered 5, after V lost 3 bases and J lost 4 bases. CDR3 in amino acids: CASSFRGLDYEQYF. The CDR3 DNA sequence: TGTGCCAGCAGCTTCAGGGGGCTCGATTACGAGCAGTACTTC.